The following is a T cell receptor beta chain sequence with its context. The data were obtained in a study of Ad26.COV2.S vaccination and SARS-CoV-2 variants. About the research overall: The study gave Ad26.COV2.S intramuscularly, once or twice 56 days apart.

The CDR3 contains 13 residues. Germline assignment: CDR1 MDHEN and CDR2 SYDVKM. Trimming took 7 bases from V and 6 from J; bases not matched to a gene: 8. Stated treatment: roughly 19 received Ad26.COV2.S at low or high dose, single or two shots; roughly five received placebo; per-sample allocation not given. The samples date from day 63 after the first vaccine or placebo injection. Assay: immunoSEQ multiplex PCR; the TCRdb copy retains only in-frame clones and omits some. The table shows about 320,000 clones, with over 80% occurring only once. This chain joins TRBV28 and TRBJ1-2; 7 nucleotides agree with TRBD1. This receptor was obtained from a person between 18 and 65 years old who received the Ad26.COV2.S COVID-19 vaccine or a placebo. Here the sequenced sample was peripheral blood, taken in a trial of Ad26.COV2.S vaccine versus placebo. CDR3: CASTQGVWDGYTF. The CDR3 region has the DNA TGTGCCAGCACCCAGGGGGTTTGGGATGGCTACACCTTC.